This entry lists 32 T cell receptor beta chains sequenced from one sample in a study of blood T cells in healthy people across ages. Together with a sample-barcoded 5' primer, a J-beta primer mix was included in a second PCR lasting roughly 6 to 12 cycles. TCRdb called the 5' RACE reads again in MiXCR, with one record for every CDR3 protein. The sample holds roughly 800,000 distinct CDR3 sequences, about a quarter seen once. This sample was shared with a second study, whose subject was T cells of mothers and their children.

Source material: blood. The source is a boy younger than 18 in good health.

The chain combines TRBV3-1 with TRBJ2-5; TRBD2 agrees at 13 bases. With the DNA end fitting TRBJ2-1 better, the J assignment may be wrong. There are 18 residues in the CDR3. Germline values: CDR1 LGHDT, CDR2 YNNKEL (reference sequence). CDR3 residues: CASSQLDPGLAGSDEQFF. In DNA, the CDR3 is TGTGCCAGCAGCCAACTCGATCCGGGACTAGCGGGGAGCGATGAGCAGTTCTTC.

The chain joins TRBV20-1 to TRBJ2-5; perhaps TRBD2 as D (5 bases). With the DNA end fitting TRBJ2-7 better, the J assignment may be wrong. Germline loops: CDR1 DFQATT, CDR2 SNEGSKA (reference sequence). This CDR3 has 13 residues. CDR3 residues: CSARWTSSYEQYF. The CDR3 DNA is TGCAGTGCTAGATGGACTTCCAGTTACGAGCAGTACTTC.

The rearrangement uses TRBV29-1 and TRBJ2-5, with TRBD1 matching over 7 bases. The CDR3 runs 14 residues. Losses at the gene ends were 2 bases for V and 3 bases for J; bases not matched to a gene: 6. Germline V gene sequence: CDR1 SQVTM, CDR2 ANQGSEA. This CDR3 reads CSVETRQGKETQYF. CDR3 DNA sequence: TGCAGCGTTGAAACCCGACAGGGAAAAGAGACCCAGTACTTC.

This clonotype appeared a few times. The chain employs TRBV12-3 or TRBV12-4 and TRBJ2-7; D gene ambiguous. The CDR3 is made up of 12 amino acids. Trimming shortened V by 9 bases and J by 0 bases, and 9 bases separated the two germline ends. The CDR3 bases are TGTGCCAGGATCGAAAGCTCCTACGAGCAGTACGTC. It encodes CARIESSYEQYV.

This clonotype was detected only a few times. The genes are TRBV19 and TRBJ2-5; 9 bases are shared with TRBD2. Trimming took 3 bases from V and 5 from J; bases not matched to a gene: 7. There are 15 residues in the CDR3. The V gene's germline CDR1 is LNHDA and CDR2 SQIVND (reference sequence). The CDR3 coding sequence is TGTGCCAGTAGTATTTCGGGACTAGCTGGCGAGACCCAGTACTTC. Its translation: CASSISGLAGETQYF.

V gene TRBV5-1 combines with J gene TRBJ2-7; D possibly uses TRBD1 or TRBD2 (5 bases each). Germline V gene data show CDR1 as SGHRS and CDR2 as YFSETQ. The V end lost 4 bases, the J end lost 2 bases, and 16 bases lay between the germline ends. The CDR3 totals 15 residues. The CDR3 DNA reads TGCGCCAGCAGCCCGACGGGACGGAGAACCTACGAGCAGTACTTC. This codes for CASSPTGRRTYEQYF.

This chain joins TRBV12-3 or TRBV12-4 and TRBJ2-5; 7 nucleotides match TRBD1. TRBJ2-7 matches the DNA end more closely, so the J call is doubtful. This CDR3 comprises 15 residues. CDR3 protein: CASSIDRVRAYEQYF. In DNA, the CDR3 is TGTGCCAGCAGTATCGACAGGGTGAGAGCCTACGAGCAGTACTTC.

This clonotype was counted a single time. The gene calls are TRBV11-2 and TRBJ1-4, with a weak D call TRBD1 (5 bases). This CDR3 has 16 amino acids. The V gene's germline CDR1 is SGHAT and CDR2 FQNNGV. Trimming removed 1 base from V and 0 bases from J, with 9 bases in between. CDR3 DNA: TGTGCCAGCAGCTTAGGGACACTCACAACTAATGAAAAACTGTTTTTT. Protein product: CASSLGTLTTNEKLFF.

The rearrangement joins TRBV4-1 to TRBJ2-5; TRBD1 matches 10 bases. Germline CDR1 is MGHRA and CDR2 is YSYEKL. The CDR3 is made up of 16 amino acids. Trimming at V came to 2 bases and at J to 4 bases, leaving 7 bases not matched to a gene. Here the CDR3 reads CASSQPGRTGGETQYF. As DNA, the CDR3 is TGCGCCAGCAGCCAACCCGGCCGGACAGGGGGAGAGACCCAGTACTTC.

This clonotype came up a few times. The chain employs TRBV2 and TRBJ2-1; TRBD2 matches at 8 bases. The CDR3 spans 13 residues. Germline CDR1 and CDR2: SNHLY and FYNNEI. With 6 bases clipped from V and 4 bases from J, the junction kept 2 bases outside the gene matches. The chain's CDR3 is CASRAGEYNEQFF. CDR3 coding DNA: TGTGCCAGCAGAGCGGGGGAGTACAATGAGCAGTTCTTC.

A few counts support this clonotype. The J gene is TRBJ2-2, the V gene TRBV7-6, with D hard to call. This CDR3 comprises 13 residues. The V and J ends lost 5 bases and 7 bases respectively, with 11 bases between them. Germline lookup yields CDR1 SGHVS and CDR2 FNYEAQ. The DNA of the CDR3 is TGTGCCAGCAGCCCGGTTACGGGCGGGGAGCTGTTTTTT. This encodes CASSPVTGGELFF.

This chain joins TRBV5-1 and TRBJ2-7, with a possible D match to TRBD1 (6 bases). CDR3 size: 13 residues. CDR1 and CDR2 from the germline V gene are SGHRS and YFSETQ. The V end was cut by 4 bases, the J end by 2 bases, with 10 bases between. The CDR3 bases are TGCGCCAGCAGCATGGACAGAACCTACGAGCAGTACTTC. This encodes CASSMDRTYEQYF.

The V gene is TRBV4-1, the J gene TRBJ1-1; D uncertain. CDR3 length: 15 residues. CDR1 is MGHRA and CDR2 is YSYEKL in the germline V gene. V gave up 0 bases and J gave up 1 base, with 9 bases separating them. The CDR3 spells CASSQDKGWNTEAFF. As DNA, the CDR3 is TGCGCCAGCAGCCAAGATAAGGGATGGAACACTGAAGCTTTCTTT.

This clonotype came up many times. CDR3 loop: CASSPQRNTEAFF. The CDR3 region has the DNA TGTGCCAGCAGTCCCCAGAGAAACACTGAAGCTTTCTTT. J is TRBJ1-1 and V is TRBV27; unclear D gene. Trimming pared 5 bases from V and 2 bases from J, leaving 9 bases between. Germline lookup yields CDR1 MNHEY and CDR2 SMNVEV (reference sequence). This CDR3 comprises 13 residues.

The chain links TRBV6-1 to TRBJ2-4; D is perhaps TRBD1 (5 bases). Between the trimmed V and J ends, which lost 0 bases and 0 bases, there was a span of 15 bases. This CDR3 has 18 residues. Germline V CDR1 and CDR2: MNHNS, SASEGT. DNA for the CDR3: TGTGCCAGCAGTGAAGCGGCTGCCGGACAAGTAGCCAAAAACATTCAGTACTTC. It encodes CASSEAAAGQVAKNIQYF.

This clonotype came up once. The chain joins TRBV24-1 to TRBJ2-1; D possibly corresponds to TRBD1 (6 bases). The V end lost 5 bases, the J end lost 8 bases, and 15 bases lay between the germline ends. The germline CDR1 and CDR2 sequences are KGHDR and SFDVKD. This CDR3 has 14 residues. For the CDR3, the DNA is TGTGCCACCAGTGCTCCAGGGGTTAGGGATGAGCAGTTCTTC. Protein product: CATSAPGVRDEQFF.

This clonotype was seen only a few times. The V gene is TRBV7-9, the J gene TRBJ2-7; D gene unclear. The CDR3 extends over 14 amino acids. Trimming removed 4 bases at V and 4 bases at J, with 14 bases between. CDR1 is SEHNR, CDR2 FQNEAQ, per germline (reference sequence). CDR3 coding DNA: TGTGCCAGCAGCTGGACGGAAAGACTGTACGAGCAGTACTTC. This translates into CASSWTERLYEQYF.

This clonotype was detected only a few times. The rearrangement joins TRBV20-1 to TRBJ2-5, with TRBD2 matching 8 bases. This CDR3 is built from 19 residues. Trimming cost V 6 bases and J 2 bases; bases outside gene matches: 23. Germline V gene lookup returns CDR1 DFQATT and CDR2 SNEGSKA (reference sequence). This chain's CDR3 is CSAPGLGGAGLALQETQYF. The CDR3 bases are TGCAGTGCCCCTGGCCTTGGGGGGGCTGGACTAGCCCTACAAGAGACCCAGTACTTC.

V gene TRBV18 combines with J gene TRBJ2-5; 12 bases are a match to TRBD1. The CDR3 length is 13 residues. With V trimmed by 4 bases and J by 6 bases, 0 bases remained unmatched. From germline, CDR1 is KGHSH and CDR2 LQKENI. CDR3 in DNA: TGTGCCAGCTCACGGGACAGGGGGCAGACCCAGTACTTC. Protein product: CASSRDRGQTQYF.

V usage is TRBV20-1 and J usage is TRBJ2-1; 8 bases fit TRBD1. The germline gives CDR1 DFQATT, CDR2 SNEGSKA (reference sequence). The J segment lost 6 bases and the V segment lost 8 bases, leaving 9 bases of the junction unmatched. The CDR3 length is 13 residues. The CDR3 region has the DNA TGCAGTTTCGAGCGGACAGGGAGCAATGAGCAGTTCTTC. This codes for CSFERTGSNEQFF.

V gene TRBV10-3 combines with J gene TRBJ2-5; 14 bases align to TRBD2. In germline, CDR1 is ENHRY, CDR2 SYGVKD. This CDR3 is built from 14 residues. Trimming at V came to 6 bases and at J to 5 bases, leaving 2 bases not matched to a gene. The CDR3 protein is CAIRGLAGDETQYF. In DNA form, the CDR3 reads TGTGCCATCAGGGGACTAGCGGGGGACGAGACCCAGTACTTC.

This clonotype came up a few times. The V gene is TRBV10-3, the J gene TRBJ2-1; 7 bases match TRBD2. Losses at the gene ends were 8 bases for V and 8 bases for J; bases not matched to a gene: 6. The CDR3 consists of 12 residues. CDR1 is ENHRY, CDR2 SYGVKD, per germline. CDR3 in amino acids: CAILAGGDEQFF. CDR3 DNA: TGTGCCATCTTAGCTGGGGGGGATGAGCAGTTCTTC.

This clonotype was found a few times. The genes are TRBV5-1 and TRBJ2-3; D may be TRBD2 (6 bases). Germline-derived CDR1 and CDR2 are SGHRS and YFSETQ. CDR3 length: 15 amino acids. V was trimmed by 2 bases and J by 2 bases, leaving 12 bases between them. In nucleotides, the CDR3 is TGCGCCAGCAGCTTTGGAATAGCGGCCACAGATACGCAGTATTTT. Its protein is CASSFGIAATDTQYF.

This clonotype appeared a few times. The rearrangement uses TRBV18 and TRBJ1-1; 8 nucleotides match TRBD1. Germline CDR1 and CDR2: KGHSH and LQKENI. CDR3 length equals 14 residues. The junction had 3 bases not matched to a gene; V was cut back by 5 bases and J by 1 base. CDR3 sequence: CASSDQGANTEAFF. CDR3 sequence (DNA): TGTGCCAGCTCAGACCAGGGGGCGAACACTGAAGCTTTCTTT.

This clonotype was observed a few times. V gene TRBV27 combines with J gene TRBJ2-4; the match to TRBD2 covers 7 bases. The CDR3 contains 15 residues. Germline V gives CDR1 MNHEY, CDR2 SMNVEV (reference sequence). V was pared by 3 bases and J by 7 bases, with 9 bases of the junction left unmatched. CDR3 coding DNA: TGTGCCAGCAGTTTTAACAAGGACGGGGGGAACATTCAGTACTTC. Its translation is CASSFNKDGGNIQYF.

CDR3 region: CASRGTSDSYEQYF. The CDR3 nucleotides read TGCGCCAGCAGGGGTACTAGCGATTCCTACGAGCAGTACTTC. The chain joins TRBV10-2 to TRBJ2-7; TRBD2 matches at 7 bases. V lost 6 bases and J lost 1; bases outside the gene matches: 6. CDR1 and CDR2 (germline): WSHSY, SAAADI. This CDR3 has 14 residues.

This clonotype came up many times. This chain links TRBV3-1 with TRBJ2-3; no clear D gene. This CDR3 contains 14 residues. V lost 3 bases to trimming and J lost 4 bases, with 11 bases between them. In germline, CDR1 is LGHDT, CDR2 YNNKEL (reference sequence). The CDR3 DNA reads as TGTGCCAGCAGCCAGACAAGGTTCCCAGATACGCAGTATTTT. It codes for CASSQTRFPDTQYF.

This clonotype has only a few counts. The junction departs from the called germline gene at one end, perhaps through a read error. This chain connects TRBV9 to TRBJ2-5; D remains ambiguous. The germline V gene encodes CDR1 SGDLS and CDR2 YYNGEE. CDR3 length: 15 amino acids. In DNA, the CDR3 is TGTGTCAGCAGCGTAGGTGGCCTGCCCGGAGAGACCCAGTACTTC. Protein sequence: CVSSVGGLPGETQYF.

CDR3 sequence: CASSERDRGKAFF. The CDR3 nucleotides read TGTGCCAGCAGTGAGAGGGACAGGGGTAAAGCTTTCTTT. The chain couples TRBV25-1 to TRBJ1-1; 10 nucleotides agree with TRBD1. The CDR3 is 13 amino acids. Losses at the gene ends were 3 bases for V and 9 bases for J; bases not matched to a gene: 4. The germline V gene encodes CDR1 MGHDK and CDR2 SYGVNS.

The rearrangement joins TRBV28 to TRBJ2-1; D gene ambiguous. CDR3 size: 16 residues. The V and J ends lost 3 bases and 0 bases respectively, with 12 bases between them. The germline gives CDR1 MDHEN, CDR2 SYDVKM. The CDR3 sequence: CASSFFYRRSYNEQFF. The CDR3, as DNA: TGTGCCAGCAGTTTCTTTTATCGCCGCTCCTACAATGAGCAGTTCTTC.

This clonotype was counted between two and nine times. The junction departs from germline at one end; a sequencing error may be responsible. The chain uses TRBV7-9 and TRBJ2-5, with D perhaps matching TRBD1 (6 bases). Germline values: CDR1 SEHNR, CDR2 FQNEAQ (reference sequence). CDR3 size: 18 residues. The CDR3 DNA reads TGTGCCAGCAGCTTCCCGAAAGGGTCAGGGGAATACTACAATGAGCAATTCTTC. Protein product: CASSFPKGSGEYYNEQFF.

The rearrangement uses TRBV24-1 and TRBJ2-2; no clear D. Trimming left V 5 bases short and J 0 bases short, with 9 bases between. Germline CDR1 is KGHDR and CDR2 is SFDVKD. This CDR3 has 15 residues. The CDR3 DNA sequence: TGTGCCACCAGTGGGATCCAGTCGAACACCGGGGAGCTGTTTTTT. This encodes CATSGIQSNTGELFF.